This passage covers 21 T cell receptor beta chains from one sample sequenced in a study of blood T cell repertoires in COVID-19. Sequencing was performed with immunoSEQ multiplex PCR; in TCRdb, only in-frame clones are kept and a portion is missing. The table shows 200,000 to 300,000 clones, with roughly 82% occurring only once. What was sequenced was peripheral blood. These receptor sequences come from a woman between 70 and 85 years old with acute or convalescent COVID-19.

The chain joins TRBV9 to TRBJ1-6, with D perhaps matching TRBD1 (5 bases). Trimming took 0 bases from V and 7 from J, leaving 11 bases between them. Per germline, CDR1 SGDLS and CDR2 YYNGEE. The CDR3 runs 15 residues. CDR3: CASSVDGGGNSPLHF. The DNA for the CDR3 is TGTGCCAGCAGCGTAGACGGGGGAGGCAATTCACCCCTCCACTTT.

The chain combines TRBV6-2 or TRBV6-3 with TRBJ2-3; TRBD2 matches at 11 bases. The CDR3 is 15 amino acids. V gave up 6 bases and J gave up 1 base; unmatched junction bases: 3. Germline V gene lookup returns CDR1 MNHEY and CDR2 SVGEGT. The CDR3 DNA reads as TGTGCCAGCAGACCTAGCGGGGGGCGCACAGATACGCAGTATTTT. Translated, it gives CASRPSGGRTDTQYF.

The J gene is TRBJ1-2, the V gene TRBV5-1; TRBD1 aligns across 9 bases. The germline V gene encodes CDR1 SGHRS and CDR2 YFSETQ. V trimming: 1 base; J trimming: 9 bases; junction bases outside the gene matches: 10. The length of the CDR3 is 15 residues. DNA for the CDR3: TGCGCCAGCAGCTTGCCGGGCGGACAGGGGAGTAGCTACACCTTC. Translating it yields CASSLPGGQGSSYTF.

The chain uses TRBV27 and TRBJ2-7; D may be TRBD2 (6 bases). The CDR3 has 15 residues. Trimming removed 4 bases from V and 2 bases from J, with 15 bases in between. In germline, CDR1 is MNHEY, CDR2 SMNVEV (reference sequence). The CDR3 sequence is CASSSLAGFTYEQYF. The CDR3 DNA reads as TGTGCCAGCAGTTCACTAGCCGGATTTACCTACGAGCAGTACTTC.

V usage is TRBV4-1 and J usage is TRBJ2-1, with TRBD2 identical over 10 bases. V lost 4 bases, J lost 4 bases, and 4 bases stayed unmatched. CDR1 MGHRA and CDR2 YSYEKL come from the germline V gene. The CDR3 length is 15 residues. This CDR3 reads CASSPGTSVYNEQFF. DNA of the CDR3: TGCGCCAGCAGCCCCGGGACTAGCGTGTACAATGAGCAGTTCTTC.

The rearrangement links TRBV6-5 to TRBJ1-1; 8 nucleotides match TRBD1. CDR1 and CDR2 (germline): MNHEY, SVGAGI. This CDR3 has 14 residues. V dropped 6 bases and J dropped 3; count of bases not matched to a gene: 6. CDR3 nucleotide sequence: TGTGCCAGCAGGACCATACAGGGGGACACTGAAGCTTTCTTT. This sequence encodes CASRTIQGDTEAFF.

The rearrangement links TRBV12-3 or TRBV12-4 to TRBJ2-7; tentatively, D is TRBD2 (5 bases). Trimming took off 6 bases at V and 0 bases at J, with 6 bases between the two ends. This CDR3 is built from 12 residues. CDR3 sequence reads: CASSRDSYEQYF. The CDR3 region has the DNA TGTGCCAGCAGCCGGGACTCCTACGAGCAGTACTTC.

The chain carries TRBV7-9 and TRBJ1-6, with 10 nucleotides matching TRBD1. This CDR3 is 15 amino acids long. V lost 4 bases and J lost 11; bases outside the gene matches: 8. Germline values: CDR1 SEHNR, CDR2 FQNEAQ (reference sequence). CDR3 sequence reads: CASSSTGTGVTPLHF. The CDR3 region has the DNA TGTGCCAGCAGCTCCACCGGGACAGGGGTTACACCCCTCCACTTT.

The chain has TRBV4-2 and TRBJ1-3, with TRBD1 matching over 7 bases. Germline assignment: CDR1 LGHNA and CDR2 YNFKEQ. Trimming removed 0 bases from V and 0 bases from J; junction bases left unmatched: 5. This CDR3 is 17 amino acids long. The CDR3 region is CASSQDKGAFSGNTIYF. The CDR3, as DNA: TGTGCCAGCAGCCAAGATAAGGGGGCCTTCTCTGGAAACACCATATATTTT.

The CDR3 is CASSTFPTSGGPNEQFF. CDR3 nucleotides: TGTGCCAGTAGTACCTTCCCGACTAGCGGGGGGCCTAATGAGCAGTTCTTC. This chain links TRBV19 with TRBJ2-1; 13 nucleotides align to TRBD2. CDR3 size: 17 residues. V shed 4 bases and J 7 bases; nucleotides not matched to a gene: 10. The germline gives CDR1 LNHDA, CDR2 SQIVND (reference sequence).

The chain employs TRBV18 and TRBJ2-1; TRBD1 agrees at 7 bases. V was clipped by 3 bases and J by 5 bases; unmatched bases: 7. The germline CDR1 and CDR2 sequences are KGHSH and LQKENI. The CDR3 extends over 15 amino acids. CDR3 in amino acids: CASSPFTGENNEQFF. Written as DNA, the CDR3 is TGTGCCAGCTCACCTTTCACAGGGGAAAACAATGAGCAGTTCTTC.

The V and J genes are TRBV4-2 and TRBJ1-5; D is ambiguous. The germline gives CDR1 LGHNA, CDR2 YNFKEQ. The CDR3 runs 16 residues. Trimming took off 3 bases at V and 4 bases at J, with 16 bases between the two ends. CDR3 residues: CASSHGGQAGNQPQHF. DNA of the CDR3: TGTGCCAGCAGCCACGGAGGGCAGGCGGGAAATCAGCCCCAGCATTTT.

The CDR3 DNA is TGTGCCACCAGCAGAGCCCCAGGCACTGAAGCTTTCTTT. This encodes CATSRAPGTEAFF. This chain uses TRBV15 with TRBJ1-1; D unresolved. CDR3 size: 13 residues. Between the trimmed V and J ends, which lost 1 base and 4 bases, there was a span of 7 bases. Germline V gene lookup returns CDR1 LNHNV and CDR2 YYDKDF (reference sequence).

This clone was found a few times. V and J are TRBV6-1 and TRBJ1-2, with D tentatively TRBD1 (5 bases). The CDR3 loop spans 14 amino acids. Germline-derived CDR1 and CDR2 are MNHNS and SASEGT. Trimming removed 1 base from V and 4 bases from J, with 10 bases in between. The DNA for the CDR3 is TGTGCCAGCAGTGAAGGGACACAATTCTATGGCTACACCTTC. It encodes CASSEGTQFYGYTF.

This clone was detected once. This chain uses TRBV29-1 with TRBJ1-2, with D unresolved. V lost 7 bases and J lost 7, with 10 bases in between. Germline V gene data show CDR1 as SQVTM and CDR2 as ANQGSEA. This CDR3 spans 10 amino acids. The CDR3 DNA reads as TGCAGCGCCTGGCACCTTGGCTACACCTTC. Protein sequence: CSAWHLGYTF.

A note on this clone: The same CDR3 arises from other DNA sequences in this sample as well. The CDR3 sequence: CASSIQVANYGYTF. Here the CDR3 DNA reads TGTGCCAGTAGTATACAGGTAGCTAACTATGGCTACACCTTC. V usage is TRBV19 and J usage is TRBJ1-2, with D unclear. The CDR3 has 14 residues. V lost 2 bases and J lost 0, with 7 bases in between. Germline values: CDR1 LNHDA, CDR2 SQIVND (reference sequence).

This chain connects TRBV7-6 to TRBJ1-5, with 9 nucleotides matching TRBD1. Looked up from germline, CDR1 is SGHVS and CDR2 is FNYEAQ. V gave up 5 bases and J gave up 3 bases; unmatched junction bases: 8. CDR3 size: 16 residues. CDR3 loop: CASSPVTGGVNQPQHF. The CDR3 region has the DNA TGTGCCAGCAGCCCGGTGACAGGGGGAGTCAATCAGCCCCAGCATTTT.

The chain joins TRBV7-2 to TRBJ1-2; D remains ambiguous. CDR1 SGHTA and CDR2 FQGNSA come from the germline V gene. The CDR3 covers 13 residues. V was shortened by 4 bases and J by 5 bases, with 11 bases between the two germline ends. The CDR3 DNA reads as TGTGCCAGCAGCTCCCTAATTTCTTATGGCTACACCTTC. It specifies CASSSLISYGYTF.

The V and J genes are TRBV5-1 and TRBJ2-2; weak D call: TRBD1 (5 bases). The CDR3 is made up of 14 amino acids. CDR1 and CDR2 (germline): SGHRS, YFSETQ. V dropped 4 bases and J dropped 5 bases, with 12 bases sitting between them. CDR3 bases: TGCGCCAGCAGCGTTGGACACCTTACCGGGGAGCTGTTTTTT. It is translated as CASSVGHLTGELFF.

CDR3 sequence reads: CASSIGTGNNSPLHF. In nucleotides, the CDR3 is TGTGCCAGCAGCATAGGGACAGGGAATAATTCACCCCTCCACTTT. This chain links TRBV5-4 with TRBJ1-6; the match to TRBD1 covers 9 bases. The germline V gene encodes CDR1 SGHNT and CDR2 YYREEE (reference sequence). The CDR3 is 15 amino acids. With 4 bases clipped from V and 5 bases from J, the junction kept 4 bases outside the gene matches.

The chain uses TRBV15 and TRBJ1-6, with TRBD1 as a possible D gene (6 bases). Germline-derived CDR1 and CDR2 are LNHNV and YYDKDF (reference sequence). Trimming shortened V by 0 bases and J by 7 bases, and 16 bases separated the two germline ends. This CDR3 spans 17 amino acids. The CDR3 DNA is TGTGCCACCAGCAGAGACGGGGCACAGGGAGTGAATTCACCCCTCCACTTT. It is translated as CATSRDGAQGVNSPLHF.